The next 32 T cell receptor beta chains were all read from a single sample in a study of blood T cell repertoires in COVID-19. Sequenced by immunoSEQ multiplex PCR; TCRdb stores in-frame clones only, minus some. In the table there are 380,000 or so clones, 70% to 90% of which are singletons. The sequencing sample was made of PBMCs or T cells enriched from blood (not recorded which). The receptor set was obtained from a woman in her forties with acute COVID-19.

The chain carries TRBV30 and TRBJ2-3; tentatively, D is TRBD2 (6 bases). Trimming took off 4 bases at V and 0 bases at J, with 20 bases between the two ends. CDR1 is GTSNPN and CDR2 is SVGIG in the germline V gene (reference sequence). The CDR3 covers 17 residues. The CDR3 sequence is CAWTSRGPRGSTDTQYF. The CDR3, as DNA: TGTGCCTGGACCTCAAGAGGGCCGCGGGGAAGCACAGATACGCAGTATTTT.

The gene calls are TRBV6-4 and TRBJ1-4; D is unclear. The germline V gene encodes CDR1 MRHNA and CDR2 SNTAGT. This CDR3 is built from 15 residues. Trimming stripped 5 bases from V and 7 bases from J, with 17 bases between. The CDR3 sequence is CASSTRTLGSEKLFF. The CDR3 nucleotides are TGTGCCAGCAGTACTCGGACCCTCGGGAGTGAAAAACTGTTTTTT.

This clone was found a few times. The chain recombines TRBV21-1 with TRBJ1-2; the table's D call, TRBD1, was not checked against the DNA. TRBV21-1 constitutes a pseudogene. The CDR3 is 17 residues long. The CDR3 loop reads CASSASYYRDGNYGYTF. CDR3 nucleotide sequence: TGTGCCAGCAGCGCCTCGTACTACAGGGATGGAAACTATGGCTACACCTTC.

The chain is built from TRBV27 and TRBJ2-2, with no clear D. This CDR3 is built from 15 residues. Germline V gene data show CDR1 as MNHEY and CDR2 as SMNVEV (reference sequence). V lost 4 bases, J lost 2 bases, and 11 bases lay in between. The CDR3 region is CASSSLQRNTGELFF. The CDR3 DNA sequence: TGTGCCAGCAGTTCCTTACAGAGAAACACCGGGGAGCTGTTTTTT.

The rearrangement joins TRBV29-1 to TRBJ2-3, with D perhaps matching TRBD1 (6 bases). Germline CDR1 and CDR2: SQVTM and ANQGSEA. CDR3 size: 17 residues. With 5 bases removed from V and 3 bases from J, the gap between germline ends came to 24 bases. The CDR3 loop reads CSVFPPPTGWMTDTQYF. In nucleotides, the CDR3 is TGCAGCGTTTTCCCCCCACCAACAGGGTGGATGACAGATACGCAGTATTTT.

The V gene is TRBV11-2, the J gene TRBJ1-4; tentatively, D is TRBD1 (5 bases). Germline V CDR1 and CDR2: SGHAT, FQNNGV. V was cut by 1 base and J by 10 bases, with 13 bases left in between. The CDR3 spans 14 residues. CDR3 sequence (DNA): TGTGCCAGCAGCTTAGGGGGACTCGTGACAAAACTGTTTTTT. This codes for CASSLGGLVTKLFF.

The chain carries TRBV6-6 and TRBJ2-1; D perhaps matches TRBD1 (5 bases). Germline CDR1 MNHNY, CDR2 SVGAGI (reference sequence). The CDR3 has 15 amino acids. Trimming removed 4 bases from V and 0 bases from J, with 10 bases in between. The CDR3 DNA reads TGTGCCAGCAGTTCTGGACATGGCTCCTACAATGAGCAGTTCTTC. Its protein is CASSSGHGSYNEQFF.

The chain couples TRBV24-1 to TRBJ2-3; no clear D. Germline assignment: CDR1 KGHDR and CDR2 SFDVKD. This CDR3 is built from 15 residues. V lost 4 bases and J lost 0, with 10 bases in between. CDR3 residues: CATSDPVFSTDTQYF. The CDR3 coding sequence is TGTGCCACCAGTGACCCAGTTTTTAGCACAGATACGCAGTATTTT.

The chain links TRBV24-1 to TRBJ1-5; D unclear. CDR3 length equals 14 residues. CDR1 KGHDR and CDR2 SFDVKD come from the germline V gene. V shed 5 bases and J shed 0 bases, with 7 bases lying between them. The chain's CDR3 is CATSGEGSNQPQHF. The CDR3 region has the DNA TGTGCCACCAGTGGTGAGGGTAGCAATCAGCCCCAGCATTTT.

The chain carries TRBV7-9 and TRBJ1-1; the D gene is possibly TRBD1 (5 bases). This CDR3 is 15 amino acids long. V was trimmed by 8 bases and J by 0 bases, leaving 16 bases between them. The germline gives CDR1 SEHNR, CDR2 FQNEAQ (reference sequence). CDR3 amino acids: CASPGQLPVNTEAFF. The CDR3 DNA sequence: TGTGCCAGCCCAGGACAATTACCCGTGAACACTGAAGCTTTCTTT.

The chain combines TRBV7-8 with TRBJ1-1; 7 bases fit TRBD1. V dropped 5 bases and J dropped 4; count of bases not matched to a gene: 4. The germline V gene encodes CDR1 SGHVS and CDR2 FQNEAQ. The length of the CDR3 is 13 residues. The chain's CDR3 is CASSGGQSTEAFF. The CDR3 DNA reads as TGTGCCAGCAGCGGGGGACAGTCCACTGAAGCTTTCTTT.

V and J are TRBV7-9 and TRBJ1-2, with D possibly TRBD1 on 6 matching bases. Germline V gene sequence: CDR1 SEHNR, CDR2 FQNEAQ (reference sequence). This CDR3 comprises 14 residues. V was clipped by 5 bases and J by 6 bases, with 16 bases between them. The CDR3 here is CASSDTGGRNGYTF. The CDR3 coding sequence is TGTGCCAGCAGCGACACCGGGGGGCGAAATGGCTACACCTTC.

The rearrangement links TRBV5-1 to TRBJ2-1; 11 bases align to TRBD1. The CDR3 has 15 residues. The V and J ends lost 6 bases and 7 bases, in that order; junction bases with no gene match: 9. Germline V gene lookup returns CDR1 SGHRS and CDR2 YFSETQ. CDR3 in amino acids: CASTSGTGGLNEQFF. The DNA of the CDR3 is TGCGCCAGCACCTCCGGGACAGGGGGTCTAAATGAGCAGTTCTTC.

The chain recombines TRBV7-9 with TRBJ2-3, with 9 bases that match TRBD2. V was pared by 3 bases and J by 6 bases, with 4 bases of the junction left unmatched. CDR3 length equals 14 residues. CDR1 and CDR2 from the germline V gene are SEHNR and FQNEAQ (reference sequence). CDR3 residues: CASSFSGGWDTQYF. DNA for the CDR3: TGTGCCAGCAGCTTTAGCGGGGGATGGGATACGCAGTATTTT.

The V call is TRBV7-8, the J call TRBJ2-3; D might be TRBD1 (5 bases). Germline assignment: CDR1 SGHVS and CDR2 FQNEAQ. The V and J ends lost 1 base and 3 bases respectively, with 5 bases between them. The CDR3 runs 13 residues. Written as DNA, the CDR3 is TGTGCCAGCAGCTTAGACAGGACAGATACGCAGTATTTT. Translated, it gives CASSLDRTDTQYF.

V and J are TRBV30 and TRBJ2-2; D not resolved. This CDR3 has 14 residues. Deletions cut 2 bases from V and 8 bases from J, with 15 bases between. The germline V gene encodes CDR1 GTSNPN and CDR2 SVGIG (reference sequence). DNA of the CDR3: TGTGCCTGGAGTTACCGACAATCTGAAGGGGAGCTGTTTTTT. This gives the protein CAWSYRQSEGELFF.

The count of this clone is one. The chain combines TRBV24-1 with TRBJ2-5; tentatively, D is TRBD1 (6 bases). Germline loops: CDR1 KGHDR, CDR2 SFDVKD. V was clipped by 12 bases and J by 1 base, with 17 bases between them. This CDR3 contains 14 residues. CDR3 sequence: CAATGDTSQETQYF. Written as DNA, the CDR3 is TGTGCCGCCACCGGGGACACTAGCCAAGAGACCCAGTACTTC.

This clone was counted once. The chain links TRBV27 to TRBJ1-2; a weak D match, TRBD1 (6 bases). CDR3 length: 14 amino acids. Germline V gene lookup returns CDR1 MNHEY and CDR2 SMNVEV (reference sequence). The V gene lost 4 bases and the J gene lost 8 bases, with 17 bases spanning the gap. CDR3: CASSSGQFTHGYTF. The CDR3 nucleotides are TGTGCCAGCAGTTCGGGACAATTTACCCACGGCTACACCTTC.

This clone was detected only once. The chain is built from TRBV11-2 and TRBJ2-1; 7 bases line up with TRBD2. CDR1 SGHAT and CDR2 FQNNGV come from the germline V gene. The CDR3 extends over 16 amino acids. J lost 2 bases, V lost 1 base, and 5 bases had no gene match. CDR3 protein: CASSLAGGRAYNEQFF. As DNA, the CDR3 is TGTGCCAGCAGCTTAGCGGGGGGACGGGCCTACAATGAGCAGTTCTTC.

This sequence joins TRBV5-1 and TRBJ1-1, with a possible D match to TRBD1 (5 bases). V was shortened by 4 bases and J by 5 bases, with 12 bases between the two germline ends. CDR1 is SGHRS and CDR2 is YFSETQ in the germline V gene. The CDR3 extends over 13 amino acids. CDR3 coding DNA: TGCGCCAGCAGCAGCCAGGGTCGAACTGAAGCTTTCTTT. Its protein product is CASSSQGRTEAFF.

J is TRBJ1-3 and V is TRBV30; D may be TRBD1 (5 bases). CDR3 length: 14 amino acids. Germline CDR1 GTSNPN, CDR2 SVGIG (reference sequence). The V end was cut by 2 bases, the J end by 2 bases, with 10 bases between. The CDR3 spells CAWSLGTTGNTIYF. CDR3 sequence (DNA): TGTGCCTGGAGTTTGGGGACTACTGGAAACACCATATATTTT.

This rearrangement joins TRBV4-1 to TRBJ2-7; possible D gene TRBD1, 6 bases. V shed 3 bases and J shed 2 bases, with 14 bases lying between them. Germline CDR1 and CDR2: MGHRA and YSYEKL. There are 15 residues in the CDR3. The CDR3 DNA is TGCGCCAGCAGCCAGCACCGGGACAATACCTACGAGCAGTACTTC. It encodes CASSQHRDNTYEQYF.

The chain couples TRBV11-2 to TRBJ2-2; the match to TRBD2 covers 8 bases. The V and J ends lost 5 bases and 0 bases, in that order; junction bases with no gene match: 11. Germline V gives CDR1 SGHAT, CDR2 FQNNGV. This CDR3 is 18 amino acids long. The DNA of the CDR3 is TGTGCCAGCAGCCCTCGATCCGGGAGGGGGGCGAACACCGGGGAGCTGTTTTTT. Protein product: CASSPRSGRGANTGELFF.

The chain links TRBV5-1 to TRBJ1-4; 9 nucleotides agree with TRBD1. Germline V gene sequence: CDR1 SGHRS, CDR2 YFSETQ. This CDR3 region has 17 residues. The V and J ends lost 0 bases and 8 bases, in that order; junction bases with no gene match: 11. In nucleotides, the CDR3 is TGCGCCAGCAGCTTGGCCGGGACAGGGCTCCTTTGGGAAAAACTGTTTTTT. This translates into CASSLAGTGLLWEKLFF.

The chain recombines TRBV3-1 (or the pseudogene TRBV3-2) with TRBJ2-3; the match to TRBD2 covers 10 bases. CDR1 LGHDT and CDR2 YNNKEL come from the germline V gene (reference sequence). This CDR3 region has 18 residues. Germline trimming cut 0 bases from V and 3 bases from J; bases unmatched to any gene: 9. The CDR3 bases are TGTGCCAGCAGCCAAGATGAGGCTAGCGGGGGAAGAACAGATACGCAGTATTTT. As protein: CASSQDEASGGRTDTQYF.

V is TRBV4-2 and J is TRBJ2-7, with D possibly matching TRBD1 (5 bases). Trimming left V 4 bases short and J 6 bases short, with 13 bases between. The CDR3 runs to 13 residues. Germline V gene data show CDR1 as LGHNA and CDR2 as YNFKEQ. CDR3 bases: TGTGCCAGCAGCCTTTACAGGCAAAGCGAGCAGTACTTC. Its translation: CASSLYRQSEQYF.

The V gene is TRBV11-2, the J gene TRBJ1-1; 8 nucleotides line up with TRBD1. The germline V gene has CDR1 SGHAT and CDR2 FQNNGV. The CDR3 loop spans 15 amino acids. The V and J ends lost 4 bases and 3 bases, in that order; junction bases with no gene match: 7. The CDR3 DNA reads TGTGCCAGCAGCTCCGGACAGGGTGCATACACTGAAGCTTTCTTT. Translated, it gives CASSSGQGAYTEAFF.

The chain carries TRBV25-1 and TRBJ1-6; D gene unclear. CDR1 MGHDK and CDR2 SYGVNS come from the germline V gene. V lost 7 bases, J lost 3 bases, and 10 bases lay in between. This CDR3 has 14 residues. The CDR3 DNA reads TGTGCCAGCACTTCCTTCCGCTATAATTCACCCCTCCACTTT. The encoded protein is CASTSFRYNSPLHF.

The V call is TRBV2, the J call TRBJ2-1, with TRBD2 matching 8 bases. Per the germline V gene, CDR1 is SNHLY and CDR2 is FYNNEI. The trim removed 6 bases at V and 2 bases at J, leaving 6 bases unmatched. The CDR3 is made up of 15 amino acids. Written as DNA, the CDR3 is TGTGCCAGCAGGAAGGGGCGGGGGGCCTACAATGAGCAGTTCTTC. Translating gives CASRKGRGAYNEQFF.

The V gene is TRBV13, the J gene TRBJ1-1; TRBD1 aligns across 7 bases. Looked up from germline, CDR1 is PRHDT and CDR2 is FYEKMQ (reference sequence). The V and J ends lost 3 bases and 0 bases, in that order; junction bases with no gene match: 4. There are 15 residues in the CDR3. CDR3 sequence (DNA): TGTGCCAGCAGCTTCTACAGGGGACTGAACACTGAAGCTTTCTTT. Translated, it gives CASSFYRGLNTEAFF.

This chain links TRBV5-1 with TRBJ2-3, with a tentative D call TRBD2 (5 bases). In germline, CDR1 is SGHRS, CDR2 YFSETQ. The CDR3 has 15 amino acids. V shed 0 bases and J shed 0 bases, with 8 bases lying between them. The CDR3 DNA reads as TGCGCCAGCAGCTTGGCTAGCTTTAGCACAGATACGCAGTATTTT. This gives the protein CASSLASFSTDTQYF.

This clone appeared a single time. The chain uses TRBV19 and TRBJ1-5; 8 bases line up with TRBD1. The V gene end was trimmed by 6 bases and the J gene end by 6 bases; junction bases not matched to a gene: 10. Per the germline V gene, CDR1 is LNHDA and CDR2 is SQIVND (reference sequence). The length of the CDR3 is 15 residues. CDR3 DNA: TGTGCCAGTAGCCTTGACGACAGGGGTATTCAGCCCCAGCATTTT. It is translated as CASSLDDRGIQPQHF.